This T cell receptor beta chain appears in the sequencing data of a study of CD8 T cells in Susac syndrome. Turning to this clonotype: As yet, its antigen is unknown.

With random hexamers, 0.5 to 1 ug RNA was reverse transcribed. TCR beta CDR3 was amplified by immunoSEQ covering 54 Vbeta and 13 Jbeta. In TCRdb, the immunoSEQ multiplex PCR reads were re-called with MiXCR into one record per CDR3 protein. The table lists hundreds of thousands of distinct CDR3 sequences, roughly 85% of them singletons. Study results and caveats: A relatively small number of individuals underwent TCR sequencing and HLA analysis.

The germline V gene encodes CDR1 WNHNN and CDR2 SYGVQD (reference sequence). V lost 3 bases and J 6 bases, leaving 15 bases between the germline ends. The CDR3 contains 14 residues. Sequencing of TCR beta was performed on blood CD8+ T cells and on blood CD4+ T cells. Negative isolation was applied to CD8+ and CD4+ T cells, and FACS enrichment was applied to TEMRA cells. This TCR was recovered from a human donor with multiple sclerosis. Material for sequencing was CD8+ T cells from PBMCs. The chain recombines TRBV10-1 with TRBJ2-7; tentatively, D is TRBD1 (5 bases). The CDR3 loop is CASSDGQGRCEQYF. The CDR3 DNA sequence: TGCGCCAGCAGTGACGGGCAGGGTAGGTGCGAGCAGTACTTC.